A single sample gave rise to the 27 T cell receptor beta chains below, sequenced in a study of blood T cells in healthy people across ages. A sample-barcoded 5' primer and a J-beta primer mix were used in a second PCR of about 7 to 12 cycles. TCRdb re-called the 5' RACE reads through MiXCR, storing one row per CDR3 protein. In the table there are around 1,000,000 distinct CDR3 sequences, almost 25% of which are singletons. This same sample was also taken into another study, of T cells of mothers and their children.

The sequencing input was blood. These receptors all stem from a girl aged 2 to 9 in good health.

Only a few counts were recorded for this clonotype. The chain uses TRBV7-8 and TRBJ1-2, with TRBD1 as a possible D gene (6 bases). V was cut by 1 base and J by 3 bases, with 9 bases left in between. The CDR3 has 14 amino acids. Germline V gene sequence: CDR1 SGHVS, CDR2 FQNEAQ. CDR3 sequence (DNA): TGTGCCAGCAGCTTAGGGGGGCCGGACTATGGCTACACCTTC. As protein: CASSLGGPDYGYTF.

The CDR3 here is CASSLLSLSGGAREQFF. Written as DNA, the CDR3 is TGTGCCAGCAGCTTACTCTCGCTGAGCGGGGGGGCAAGGGAGCAGTTCTTC. The chain recombines TRBV11-1 with TRBJ2-1; the match to TRBD2 covers 10 bases. Germline trimming cut 2 bases from V and 10 bases from J; bases unmatched to any gene: 14. CDR1 SGHAT and CDR2 FQDESV come from the germline V gene (reference sequence). This CDR3 is 17 amino acids long.

This clonotype was counted between two and nine times. This chain connects TRBV12-3 or TRBV12-4 to TRBJ1-1; tentatively, D is TRBD1 (6 bases). The CDR3 length is 15 residues. The ends were cut back, 5 bases at V and 5 bases at J, with 18 bases in the middle. The CDR3 sequence: CASSIIRGEVTEAFF. For the CDR3, the DNA is TGTGCCAGCAGTATTATTAGGGGGGAGGTGACTGAAGCTTTCTTT.

CDR3 nucleotide sequence: TGTGCCAGCAGCTTAGGCGTTTTTGCTGAGACCCAGTACTTC. Translated, it gives CASSLGVFAETQYF. The rearrangement links TRBV7-2 to TRBJ2-5, with D uncertain. The CDR3 extends over 14 amino acids. V dropped 1 base and J dropped 5 bases, with 11 bases sitting between them. Germline loops: CDR1 SGHTA, CDR2 FQGNSA. Variable domain in full (rest from reference TRBV7-2 and TRBJ2-5): GAGVSQSPSNKVTEKGKDVELRCDPISGHTALYWYRQSLGQGLEFLIYFQGNSAPDKSGLPSDRFSAERTGGSVSTLTIQRTQQEDSAVYLCASSLGVFAETQYFGPGTRLLVL.

This clonotype was detected only a few times. The rearrangement joins TRBV3-1 to TRBJ2-2, with 7 bases that match TRBD1. Looked up from germline, CDR1 is LGHDT and CDR2 is YNNKEL (reference sequence). CDR3 length: 19 amino acids. The J segment lost 4 bases and the V segment lost 1 base, leaving 15 bases of the junction unmatched. DNA of the CDR3: TGTGCCAGCAGCCAAGTCGGACAGGTGCTCCTATCCCCCACCGGGGAGCTGTTTTTT. The encoded protein is CASSQVGQVLLSPTGELFF.

This clonotype occurred a few times. V usage is TRBV29-1 and J usage is TRBJ2-1; TRBD2 agrees at 11 bases. V lost 8 bases to trimming and J lost 4 bases; unmatched junction nucleotides: 10. The germline gives CDR1 SQVTM, CDR2 ANQGSEA. The CDR3 consists of 15 residues. CDR3: CSIIPGLAAYNEQFF. In DNA form, the CDR3 reads TGCAGCATCATCCCGGGACTAGCGGCATACAATGAGCAGTTCTTC.

The chain's CDR3 is CSARAQGATYEQYF. The CDR3 nucleotides read TGCAGTGCTAGAGCCCAAGGGGCCACCTACGAGCAGTACTTC. The chain recombines TRBV20-1 with TRBJ2-7; weak D call: TRBD1 (5 bases). The V end lost 1 base, the J end lost 2 bases, and 12 bases lay between the germline ends. CDR1 is DFQATT, CDR2 SNEGSKA, per germline (reference sequence). The CDR3 has 14 residues.

The chain employs TRBV7-6 and TRBJ1-4; D unresolved. Germline V gene lookup returns CDR1 SGHVS and CDR2 FNYEAQ. CDR3 length: 15 amino acids. Deletions cut 1 base from V and 0 bases from J, with 6 bases between. CDR3: CASSLEFATNEKLFF. CDR3 DNA: TGTGCCAGCAGCTTAGAATTTGCAACTAATGAAAAACTGTTTTTT.

A remark on this clonotype: A junction end diverges from the germline sequence, so it may reflect a read error. The chain links TRBV25-1 to TRBJ2-5, with D perhaps TRBD2 (5 bases). CDR3 length: 8 amino acids. Per germline, CDR1 MGHDK and CDR2 SYGVNS. CDR3 sequence reads: CASSEGRF. CDR3 DNA sequence: TGTGCCAGCAGTGAAGGGAGATTC.

The chain joins TRBV29-1 to TRBJ2-4; D is undetermined. The CDR3 runs 14 residues. With 5 bases removed from V and 0 bases from J, the gap between germline ends came to 11 bases. Germline assignment: CDR1 SQVTM and CDR2 ANQGSEA. The CDR3 DNA sequence: TGCAGCGTTATCGGCAGGCTAGCCAAAAACATTCAGTACTTC. Protein sequence: CSVIGRLAKNIQYF.

This clonotype has more than one count but fewer than ten. CDR3 region: CASSESVSYEQYF. Here the CDR3 DNA reads TGTGCCAGCAGTGAGTCGGTCTCCTACGAGCAGTACTTC. The chain recombines TRBV6-1 with TRBJ2-7; unclear D gene. Trimming shortened V by 3 bases and J by 0 bases, and 6 bases separated the two germline ends. CDR3 length equals 13 residues. Germline assignment: CDR1 MNHNS and CDR2 SASEGT.

The table lists this clonotype with a few counts. The gene calls are TRBV28 and TRBJ2-5, with TRBD1 matching over 9 bases. The J call may be wrong; the DNA end is better matched by TRBJ2-7. The germline V gene has CDR1 MDHEN and CDR2 SYDVKM. The CDR3 has 17 residues. CDR3 in DNA: TGTGCCAGCAGTTCAAGGACAGGGGATGGGTACTGGAACGAGCAGTACTTC. Its protein product is CASSSRTGDGYWNEQYF.

Only a few counts were recorded for this clonotype. This sequence joins TRBV7-9 and TRBJ1-6; D gene unclear. This CDR3 has 12 amino acids. CDR1 and CDR2 (germline): SEHNR, FQNEAQ (reference sequence). Trimming pared 5 bases from V and 7 bases from J, leaving 6 bases between. For the CDR3, the DNA is TGTGCCAGCAGCACACTGAATTCACCCCTCCACTTT. It encodes CASSTLNSPLHF.

The gene calls are TRBV12-3 or TRBV12-4 and TRBJ2-5; 7 nucleotides match TRBD1. V gave up 2 bases and J gave up 3 bases; unmatched junction bases: 6. This CDR3 has 15 residues. The CDR3 bases are TGTGCCAGCAGTTTACTGCCCGGGACAGAAGAGACCCAGTACTTC. Residues: CASSLLPGTEETQYF.

This sequence joins TRBV6-2 or TRBV6-3 and TRBJ2-7, with D possibly TRBD2 on 6 matching bases. Trimming removed 2 bases at V and 3 bases at J, with 17 bases between. This CDR3 is built from 16 residues. The germline V gene has CDR1 MNHEY and CDR2 SVGEGT. CDR3 residues: CASSYPLERGGYEQYF. CDR3 in DNA: TGTGCCAGCAGTTACCCTCTGGAGAGGGGAGGCTACGAGCAGTACTTC.

This clonotype was observed a handful of times. V usage is TRBV5-1 and J usage is TRBJ2-1; TRBD2 matches 8 bases. From germline, CDR1 is SGHRS and CDR2 YFSETQ. The CDR3 length is 16 residues. J was trimmed by 4 bases and V by 4 bases; bases with no gene match: 10. CDR3 bases: TGCGCCAGCAGCCTGATAAGCGGGAGCCTTTACAATGAGCAGTTCTTC. Protein: CASSLISGSLYNEQFF.

The chain employs TRBV24-1 and TRBJ1-1; D might be TRBD1 (5 bases). This CDR3 is built from 17 residues. Trimming removed 3 bases at V and 6 bases at J, with 22 bases between. In germline, CDR1 is KGHDR, CDR2 SFDVKD. In nucleotides, the CDR3 is TGTGCCACCAGTGATGGACAATCCCTGAACAGTCGCCCTGAAGCTTTCTTT. It codes for CATSDGQSLNSRPEAFF.

The chain uses TRBV5-4 and TRBJ2-7; the D call may be TRBD1 or TRBD2 (6 bases each). Between the trimmed V and J ends, which lost 0 bases and 6 bases, there was a span of 10 bases. The CDR3 contains 13 residues. The V gene's germline CDR1 is SGHNT and CDR2 YYREEE (reference sequence). CDR3 region: CASSLESGAEQYF. Here the CDR3 DNA reads TGTGCCAGCAGCTTGGAGTCGGGGGCCGAGCAGTACTTC.

The J gene is TRBJ2-3, the V gene TRBV20-1; D may be TRBD2 (5 bases). Trimming left V 0 bases short and J 6 bases short, with 16 bases between. There are 15 residues in the CDR3. The germline V gene encodes CDR1 DFQATT and CDR2 SNEGSKA (reference sequence). In nucleotides, the CDR3 is TGCAGTGCTAGAGATCTCGCGGAGGTCGGGGATACGCAGTATTTT. This sequence encodes CSARDLAEVGDTQYF.

This clonotype has just a few counts. The chain combines TRBV9 with TRBJ2-5, with no clear D. The germline CDR1 and CDR2 sequences are SGDLS and YYNGEE. The CDR3 has 14 amino acids. With 3 bases removed from V and 2 bases from J, the gap between germline ends came to 11 bases. The chain's CDR3 is CASSASLTQETQYF. The CDR3 bases are TGTGCCAGCAGCGCCTCGCTTACTCAAGAGACCCAGTACTTC.

The rearrangement uses TRBV12-3 or TRBV12-4 and TRBJ2-5, with D maybe TRBD1 (6 bases). Between the trimmed V and J ends, which lost 10 bases and 0 bases, there was a span of 12 bases. This CDR3 has 13 residues. The CDR3 nucleotides read TGTGCCACCCAGGGGCCGTACCAAGAGACCCAGTACTTC. Translating gives CATQGPYQETQYF.

The CDR3 loop is CASSPDNEDGYTF. DNA of the CDR3: TGCGCCAGCAGCCCGGACAATGAGGATGGCTACACCTTC. V and J are TRBV4-3 and TRBJ1-2, with D maybe TRBD1 (5 bases). V was cut by 4 bases and J by 6 bases, with 12 bases left in between. Per germline, CDR1 LGHNA and CDR2 YSLEER. The CDR3 consists of 13 residues.

The V and J genes are TRBV7-8 and TRBJ2-5; D may match TRBD1 or TRBD2 (6 bases each). Germline loops: CDR1 SGHVS, CDR2 FQNEAQ. The CDR3 totals 16 residues. Trimming took 1 base from V and 4 from J, leaving 16 bases between them. The CDR3 nucleotides read TGTGCCAGCAGCTTAGTGGTTGGGGGGCGAAGAGAGACCCAGTACTTC. The encoded protein is CASSLVVGGRRETQYF. The complete variable domain, with remaining parts taken from reference TRBV7-8 and TRBJ2-5, reads GAGVSQSPRYKVAKRGQDVALRCDPISGHVSLFWYQQALGQGPEFLTYFQNEAQLDKSGLPSDRFFAERPEGSVSTLKIQRTQQEDSAVYLCASSLVVGGRRETQYFGPGTRLLVL.

This clonotype has just a few counts. V gene TRBV29-1 combines with J gene TRBJ2-1; 10 positions agree with TRBD2. The CDR3 runs 15 residues. Unmatched junction bases numbered 15, after V lost 6 bases and J lost 10 bases. CDR1 and CDR2 (germline): SQVTM, ANQGSEA. The CDR3 DNA sequence: TGCAGCGTCGTTCTCCCCCCTAGCGGGAGAGAAGAGCAGTTCTTC. The encoded protein is CSVVLPPSGREEQFF.

In this sample, this clonotype turned up a few times. The chain has TRBV6-6 and TRBJ2-5; D remains ambiguous. The J call is doubtful: the DNA matches TRBJ2-1 better. The CDR3 extends over 12 amino acids. Germline CDR1 and CDR2: MNHNY and SVGAGI (reference sequence). CDR3 sequence: CASGQAWNEQFF. The CDR3 DNA sequence: TGTGCCAGCGGGCAGGCTTGGAATGAGCAGTTCTTC.

J is TRBJ2-1 and V is TRBV20-1; weak D call: TRBD1 (6 bases). The closer fit of TRBJ2-5 to the DNA end suggests the J call may be wrong. Germline V CDR1 and CDR2: DFQATT, SNEGSKA (reference sequence). The CDR3 has 14 residues. CDR3 region: CSARGDRFPETQYF. Here the CDR3 DNA reads TGCAGTGCTAGGGGAGACAGGTTTCCAGAGACCCAGTACTTC.

The J gene is TRBJ1-1, the V gene TRBV10-1; TRBD1 might be the D (5 bases). The CDR3 contains 16 residues. Trimming cost V 3 bases and J 1 base, with 15 bases left between them. Germline-derived CDR1 and CDR2 are WNHNN and SYGVQD (reference sequence). CDR3 in DNA: TGCGCCAGCAGTGAACACAGGCTCACGAGGAACACTGAAGCTTTCTTT. Translating it yields CASSEHRLTRNTEAFF.